This passage covers 18 T cell receptor beta chains from one sample sequenced in a study of blood T cell repertoires in COVID-19. Only in-frame clones appear in the TCRdb table, and some are missing; sequencing was by immunoSEQ multiplex PCR. The sample records 130,000 to 150,000 clones, 80% to 90% being singletons. Material for sequencing was peripheral blood. These receptors were collected from a woman aged 60-75 years with active COVID-19.

The rearrangement uses TRBV15 and TRBJ2-1; D is possibly TRBD2 (6 bases). This CDR3 region has 16 residues. Germline V gene sequence: CDR1 LNHNV, CDR2 YYDKDF (reference sequence). Trimming pared 0 bases from V and 0 bases from J, leaving 9 bases between. CDR3 in amino acids: CATSRDPGVSYNEQFF. CDR3 nucleotides: TGTGCCACCAGCAGAGATCCGGGAGTCTCCTACAATGAGCAGTTCTTC.

V gene TRBV6-4 combines with J gene TRBJ1-6, with a tentative D call TRBD1 (5 bases). With 5 bases removed from V and 9 bases from J, the gap between germline ends came to 17 bases. The CDR3 contains 15 residues. Germline loops: CDR1 MRHNA, CDR2 SNTAGT. CDR3 region: CASSLQAGGSSPLHF. The CDR3 coding sequence is TGTGCCAGCAGTCTCCAGGCGGGGGGGAGTTCACCCCTCCACTTT.

This chain connects TRBV5-1 to TRBJ2-5; weak D call: TRBD1 (5 bases). The CDR3 totals 15 residues. Trimming removed 3 bases at V and 5 bases at J, with 17 bases between. CDR1 is SGHRS and CDR2 is YFSETQ in the germline V gene. The chain's CDR3 is CASSSGRALGETQYF. The CDR3 coding sequence is TGCGCCAGCAGCTCGGGCAGGGCCCTGGGGGAGACCCAGTACTTC.

The rearrangement links TRBV4-3 to TRBJ1-4, with 8 bases that match TRBD1. The length of the CDR3 is 16 residues. V was clipped by 0 bases and J by 3 bases; unmatched bases: 3. From germline, CDR1 is LGHNA and CDR2 YSLEER. The CDR3 DNA reads TGCGCCAGCAGCCAAGAGAGCAGGGGGCCTAATGAAAAACTGTTTTTT. Protein sequence: CASSQESRGPNEKLFF.

The CDR3 DNA reads TGTGCCAGCAGCCCGGACAGGGTGAAGAACACTGAAGCTTTCTTT. Translated, it gives CASSPDRVKNTEAFF. The chain joins TRBV5-4 to TRBJ1-1, with 8 bases aligning to TRBD1. Germline V gene lookup returns CDR1 SGHNT and CDR2 YYREEE (reference sequence). The trim removed 4 bases at V and 1 base at J, leaving 6 bases unmatched. The CDR3 sequence is 15 residues long.

V and J are TRBV2 and TRBJ1-5; 10 nucleotides agree with TRBD1. V dropped 6 bases and J dropped 7; count of bases not matched to a gene: 9. The CDR3 totals 15 residues. CDR1 is SNHLY, CDR2 FYNNEI, per germline. This CDR3 is CASRLGQGLGQPQHF. DNA of the CDR3: TGTGCCAGCAGGCTGGGACAGGGGCTGGGACAGCCCCAGCATTTT.

The chain has TRBV24-1 and TRBJ2-5; D is perhaps TRBD1 (5 bases). The CDR3 loop spans 14 amino acids. Per germline, CDR1 KGHDR and CDR2 SFDVKD. Trimming shortened V by 4 bases and J by 1 base, and 9 bases separated the two germline ends. The CDR3 loop is CATSDFDSQETQYF. In DNA form, the CDR3 reads TGTGCCACCAGTGACTTTGACAGCCAAGAGACCCAGTACTTC.

The chain employs TRBV7-9 and TRBJ2-3, with TRBD2 matching over 13 bases. V gave up 1 base and J gave up 2 bases; unmatched junction bases: 3. From germline, CDR1 is SEHNR and CDR2 FQNEAQ (reference sequence). The length of the CDR3 is 17 residues. The CDR3 DNA reads as TGTGCCAGCAGCTTAGGGGGACTAGCGGGGCCCACAGATACGCAGTATTTT. Its protein is CASSLGGLAGPTDTQYF. The whole variable domain, remainder taken from reference TRBV7-9 and TRBJ2-3, is DTGVSQNPRHKITKRGQNVTFRCDPISEHNRLYWYRQTLGQGPEFLTYFQNEAQLEKSRLLSDRFSAERPKGSFSTLEIQRTEQGDSAMYLCASSLGGLAGPTDTQYFGPGTRLTVL.

The chain joins TRBV4-3 to TRBJ2-7; maybe TRBD1 (6 bases). Between the trimmed V and J ends, which lost 0 bases and 1 base, there was a span of 10 bases. This CDR3 contains 15 residues. Per the germline V gene, CDR1 is LGHNA and CDR2 is YSLEER. The CDR3 DNA follows: TGCGCCAGCAGCCAAGATCGAGACAGGTCCTACGAGCAGTACTTC. It specifies CASSQDRDRSYEQYF.

As concerns this clone: At one end the junction does not follow the germline gene, possibly because of a read error. The chain has TRBV6-5 and TRBJ2-7; TRBD2 matches 9 bases. Germline loops: CDR1 MNHEY, CDR2 SVGAGI. The CDR3 length is 12 residues. CDR3 in DNA: TGTGCCAGCAGTTACGAGGCTAGCGGGACCTTATTC. Translated, it gives CASSYEASGTLF.

The chain combines TRBV30 with TRBJ2-1; 8 bases match TRBD1. This CDR3 spans 12 amino acids. Germline trimming cut 2 bases from V and 7 bases from J; bases unmatched to any gene: 1. Germline CDR1 is GTSNPN and CDR2 is SVGIG (reference sequence). The CDR3 nucleotides read TGTGCCTGGAGTACAGGGGGGAATGAGCAGTTCTTC. Translating gives CAWSTGGNEQFF.

This clone was picked up one time. The chain is built from TRBV28 and TRBJ2-7, with TRBD1 identical over 8 bases. The CDR3 is 18 amino acids. Looked up from germline, CDR1 is MDHEN and CDR2 is SYDVKM. The V and J ends lost 3 bases and 1 base, in that order; junction bases with no gene match: 14. Here the CDR3 DNA reads TGTGCCAGCAGTTTCCTCTTAACCACGGGACAGGTGTCCTACGAGCAGTACTTC. It encodes CASSFLLTTGQVSYEQYF.

The chain links TRBV4-1 to TRBJ1-6; D unclear. Trimming took off 0 bases at V and 9 bases at J, with 12 bases between the two ends. This CDR3 is built from 15 residues. Germline CDR1 is MGHRA and CDR2 is YSYEKL. CDR3 bases: TGCGCCAGCAGCCAAGACCGGGTCGAAATTTCACCCCTCCACTTT. This sequence encodes CASSQDRVEISPLHF.

This chain connects TRBV2 to TRBJ2-1, with a tentative D call TRBD2 (5 bases). The CDR3 is 14 amino acids. Germline V gene sequence: CDR1 SNHLY, CDR2 FYNNEI. V lost 5 bases, J lost 2 bases, and 10 bases lay in between. The CDR3 loop is CASSPVTTYNEQFF. DNA of the CDR3: TGTGCCAGCAGTCCCGTGACTACCTACAATGAGCAGTTCTTC.

V is TRBV2 and J is TRBJ1-1; D may be TRBD1 (5 bases). CDR1 is SNHLY, CDR2 FYNNEI, per germline. CDR3 length equals 14 residues. Trimming pared 6 bases from V and 0 bases from J, leaving 11 bases between. CDR3 in DNA: TGTGCCAGCAGCCTTGGACATATGAACACTGAAGCTTTCTTT. It codes for CASSLGHMNTEAFF.

The V and J genes are TRBV2 and TRBJ2-7, with D possibly TRBD2 on 6 matching bases. The CDR3 has 13 amino acids. Germline V gene lookup returns CDR1 SNHLY and CDR2 FYNNEI. V was trimmed by 7 bases and J by 3 bases, leaving 13 bases between them. The CDR3 here is CASILAGSYEQYF. The CDR3, as DNA: TGTGCCAGCATACTGGCGGGAAGCTACGAGCAGTACTTC.

This rearrangement joins TRBV5-1 to TRBJ1-1; TRBD1 might be the D (5 bases). This CDR3 has 17 amino acids. Germline CDR1 is SGHRS and CDR2 is YFSETQ. The V and J ends lost 3 bases and 0 bases respectively, with 18 bases between them. For the CDR3, the DNA is TGCGCCAGCAGCTGGGGGTGGGAGGAATCCATGAACACTGAAGCTTTCTTT. Its protein product is CASSWGWEESMNTEAFF.

This chain uses TRBV5-4 with TRBJ2-7; 8 bases are a match to TRBD1. Germline V CDR1 and CDR2: SGHNT, YYREEE (reference sequence). V lost 3 bases and J lost 5; bases outside the gene matches: 10. CDR3 size: 15 residues. CDR3 amino acids: CASSSRTGSQDEQYF. The CDR3, as DNA: TGTGCCAGCAGCTCGCGGACAGGGAGCCAAGACGAGCAGTACTTC.